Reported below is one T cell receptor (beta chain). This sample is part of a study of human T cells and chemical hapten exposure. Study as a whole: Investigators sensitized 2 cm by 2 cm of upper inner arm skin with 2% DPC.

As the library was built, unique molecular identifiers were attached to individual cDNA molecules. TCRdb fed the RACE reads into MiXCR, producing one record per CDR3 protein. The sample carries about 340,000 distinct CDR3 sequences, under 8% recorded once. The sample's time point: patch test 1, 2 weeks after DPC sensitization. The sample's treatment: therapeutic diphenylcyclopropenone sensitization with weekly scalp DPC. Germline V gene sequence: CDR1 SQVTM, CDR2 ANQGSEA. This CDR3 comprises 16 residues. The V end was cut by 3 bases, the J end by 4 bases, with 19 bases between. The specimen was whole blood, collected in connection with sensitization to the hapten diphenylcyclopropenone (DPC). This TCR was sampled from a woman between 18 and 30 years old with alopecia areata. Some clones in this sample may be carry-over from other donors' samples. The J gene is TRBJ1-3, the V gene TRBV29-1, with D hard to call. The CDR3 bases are TGCAGCGTTGAGTTATGGGGAAGGGTCTCCGGAAACACCATATATTTT. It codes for CSVELWGRVSGNTIYF.